The 26 T cell receptor beta chains in this list originate from one sample, sequenced in a study of blood T cell repertoires in COVID-19 (dated by TCRdb to the early 2020s). Libraries were made using the immunoSEQ multiplex PCR assay. TCRdb's version of the immuneACCESS table is confined to in-frame rearrangements and falls short of the full clone set. An unresolved V gene accounts for under half of the shortfall where checked; the remainder is of unknown origin. Within this sample are 250,000 to 350,000 clones, with roughly 80% of them counted one time only. The biggest ten clones account for roughly 1.6% of the sample. Sequenced input: peripheral blood. These receptors were taken from a human donor with COVID-19, enrolled during active disease. The donor label of this sample is uncertain.

The genes are TRBV19 and TRBJ1-4; TRBD1 aligns across 8 bases. This CDR3 contains 16 residues. The germline CDR1 and CDR2 sequences are LNHDA and SQIVND (reference sequence). V lost 7 bases to trimming and J lost 10 bases; unmatched junction nucleotides: 17. The CDR3 nucleotides are TGTGCCAGTATGGGGGTTTCTACAAGGACAGGGCTAAAACTGTTTTTT. The encoded protein is CASMGVSTRTGLKLFF. Full variable domain (remainder filled in from reference TRBV19 and TRBJ1-4): DGGITQSPKYLFRKEGQNVTLSCEQNLNHDAMYWYRQDPGQGLRLIYYSQIVNDFQKGDIAEGYSVSREKKESFPLTVTSAQKNPTAFYLCASMGVSTRTGLKLFFGSGTQLSVL.

This clone was detected a few times. This rearrangement joins TRBV19 to TRBJ1-1; 7 bases map to TRBD1. The CDR3 length is 12 residues. Germline trimming cut 6 bases from V and 6 bases from J; bases unmatched to any gene: 4. Germline V CDR1 and CDR2: LNHDA, SQIVND (reference sequence). The CDR3 DNA follows: TGTGCCAGTAGCAGACAGGGCCCTGAAGCTTTCTTT. It is translated as CASSRQGPEAFF.

CDR3 residues: CASSPRGAETQYF. The CDR3 coding sequence is TGTGCCAGCAGCCCCCGGGGGGCCGAGACCCAGTACTTC. The chain joins TRBV9 to TRBJ2-5; a possible D gene is TRBD2 (7 bases). The CDR3 loop spans 13 amino acids. CDR1 is SGDLS and CDR2 is YYNGEE in the germline V gene. Trimming removed 4 bases at V and 5 bases at J, with 12 bases between. The full variable domain, rest sourced from reference TRBV9 and TRBJ2-5, is DSGVTQTPKHLITATGQRVTLRCSPRSGDLSVYWYQQSLDQGLQFLIQYYNGEERAKGNILERFSAQQFPDLHSELNLSSLELGDSALYFCASSPRGAETQYFGPGTRLLVL.

The rearrangement joins TRBV28 to TRBJ2-7; 7 positions agree with TRBD1. Germline CDR1 MDHEN, CDR2 SYDVKM. This CDR3 comprises 15 residues. V lost 6 bases, J lost 0 bases, and 8 bases stayed unmatched. CDR3 loop: CASRVDREDSYEQYF. Written as DNA, the CDR3 is TGTGCCAGCAGGGTCGACAGGGAAGACTCCTACGAGCAGTACTTC.

The rearrangement joins TRBV4-2 to TRBJ2-1; 11 nucleotides match TRBD2. J was trimmed by 4 bases and V by 5 bases; bases with no gene match: 7. The CDR3 loop spans 16 amino acids. Germline-derived CDR1 and CDR2 are LGHNA and YNFKEQ. The CDR3: CASSGVGTSGYNEQFF. The DNA for the CDR3 is TGTGCCAGCAGCGGAGTAGGGACTAGCGGTTACAATGAGCAGTTCTTC.

The V and J genes are TRBV19 and TRBJ2-1; 10 nucleotides line up with TRBD1. With 3 bases clipped from V and 6 bases from J, the junction kept 8 bases outside the gene matches. Germline V gene data show CDR1 as LNHDA and CDR2 as SQIVND (reference sequence). The CDR3 covers 16 residues. The chain's CDR3 is CASSIRLGDRGNEQFF. The CDR3 DNA is TGTGCCAGTAGTATCAGATTAGGGGACAGGGGCAATGAGCAGTTCTTC. The full variable domain, its missing parts supplied by reference TRBV19 and TRBJ2-1, is DGGITQSPKYLFRKEGQNVTLSCEQNLNHDAMYWYRQDPGQGLRLIYYSQIVNDFQKGDIAEGYSVSREKKESFPLTVTSAQKNPTAFYLCASSIRLGDRGNEQFFGPGTRLTVL.

The gene calls are TRBV20-1 and TRBJ1-2; D gene ambiguous. The CDR3 totals 14 residues. The V end was cut by 3 bases, the J end by 0 bases, with 11 bases between. The germline V gene has CDR1 DFQATT and CDR2 SNEGSKA (reference sequence). In nucleotides, the CDR3 is TGCAGTGCTAGTTCGGCGGAGACTAACTATGGCTACACCTTC. Protein: CSASSAETNYGYTF.

This clone showed up just a few times. This sequence joins TRBV12-3 or TRBV12-4 and TRBJ2-3; TRBD1 aligns across 7 bases. J was trimmed by 0 bases and V by 8 bases; bases with no gene match: 2. The CDR3 is made up of 13 amino acids. The CDR3 bases are TGTGCCAGCGGACAGGAAAGCACAGATACGCAGTATTTT. Translation: CASGQESTDTQYF.

This clone was counted once. The chain employs TRBV11-3 and TRBJ1-1; 7 positions match TRBD1. Germline loops: CDR1 SGHNT, CDR2 YENEEA. Trimming took 0 bases from V and 4 from J; bases not matched to a gene: 5. The CDR3 runs 15 residues. CDR3 in DNA: TGTGCCAGCAGCTTAGATCAGGGGGTCGGCACTGAAGCTTTCTTT. Its protein is CASSLDQGVGTEAFF.

This chain uses TRBV14 with TRBJ1-1; 9 bases are shared with TRBD1. CDR3 length equals 14 residues. Trimming at V came to 5 bases and at J to 11 bases, leaving 12 bases not matched to a gene. Germline CDR1 and CDR2: SGHDN and FVKESK. Written as DNA, the CDR3 is TGTGCCAGCAGCGTTCGACAGGGGGGTATGGGGGCTTTCTTT. It is translated as CASSVRQGGMGAFF.

The table lists this clone with a count of one. The rearrangement joins TRBV27 to TRBJ2-3, with 10 bases identical to TRBD2. Germline V gene lookup returns CDR1 MNHEY and CDR2 SMNVEV (reference sequence). Trimming took 3 bases from V and 1 from J; bases not matched to a gene: 10. The CDR3 is made up of 18 amino acids. The CDR3 DNA follows: TGTGCCAGCAGTTTGCGCCGGCCCAGCGGGGGGGGCACAGATACGCAGTATTTT. This translates into CASSLRRPSGGGTDTQYF.

The chain links TRBV27 to TRBJ1-6; D uncertain. This CDR3 has 15 amino acids. Trimming shortened V by 6 bases and J by 7 bases, and 16 bases separated the two germline ends. Per germline, CDR1 MNHEY and CDR2 SMNVEV (reference sequence). CDR3 amino acids: CASSSRGAANSPLHF. CDR3 coding DNA: TGTGCCAGCAGCTCTCGGGGTGCCGCCAATTCACCCCTCCACTTT.

This clone was seen a few times. The rearrangement links TRBV6-2 or TRBV6-3 to TRBJ2-7; TRBD1 aligns across 12 bases. With V trimmed by 2 bases and J by 5 bases, 4 bases remained unmatched. The CDR3 spans 15 residues. In germline, CDR1 is MNHEY, CDR2 SVGEGT. DNA for the CDR3: TGTGCCAGCAGTTACACCGGGACAGGGGGCCACGAGCAGTACTTC. It translates to CASSYTGTGGHEQYF.

The chain has TRBV5-1 and TRBJ2-2, with 8 bases fitting TRBD1. Losses at the gene ends were 3 bases for V and 5 bases for J; bases not matched to a gene: 9. The CDR3 is made up of 16 amino acids. CDR1 is SGHRS and CDR2 is YFSETQ in the germline V gene. The CDR3 bases are TGCGCCAGCAGCTCTTCGGGACAGGCCCCAACCGGGGAGCTGTTTTTT. Protein product: CASSSSGQAPTGELFF.

J is TRBJ1-2 and V is TRBV9; 7 bases align to TRBD1. J lost 5 bases, V lost 1 base, and 8 bases had no gene match. The V gene's germline CDR1 is SGDLS and CDR2 YYNGEE. The CDR3 contains 15 residues. The DNA for the CDR3 is TGTGCCAGCAGCGTATCGGGACAGTATGGGTATGGCTACACCTTC. The encoded protein is CASSVSGQYGYGYTF.

This clone was counted once. Sequence at one end of the junction differs from germline and may be a read error. The chain is built from TRBV20-1 and TRBJ1-2, with 9 bases fitting TRBD1. The CDR3 runs to 10 residues. Germline V gene lookup returns CDR1 DFQATT and CDR2 SNEGSKA (reference sequence). DNA for the CDR3: TGCAGTGCTAGTTTGACAGGGGGGCCTTTC. Translation gives CSASLTGGPF.

V usage is TRBV3-1 (or the pseudogene TRBV3-2) and J usage is TRBJ1-2; 7 bases match TRBD1. Unmatched junction bases numbered 9, after V lost 4 bases and J lost 4 bases. The CDR3 totals 15 residues. Germline CDR1 reads LGHDT; CDR2 reads YNNKEL (reference sequence). CDR3: CASSPGQVQSYGYTF. The CDR3 DNA sequence: TGTGCCAGCAGCCCTGGACAGGTCCAATCCTATGGCTACACCTTC.

CDR3 sequence: CASNPGGGQGSNTGELFF. CDR3 coding DNA: TGTGCCAGCAATCCCGGGGGCGGACAGGGTAGTAACACCGGGGAGCTGTTTTTT. The chain uses TRBV5-4 and TRBJ2-2; 8 bases line up with TRBD1. Germline V gene lookup returns CDR1 SGHNT and CDR2 YYREEE (reference sequence). After removal of 6 bases from V and 2 bases from J, the junction contained 15 bases not matched to a gene. There are 18 residues in the CDR3.

This chain links TRBV2 with TRBJ1-4, with 8 positions matching TRBD1. The CDR3 covers 14 residues. The junction had 3 bases not matched to a gene; V was cut back by 4 bases and J by 5 bases. The germline CDR1 and CDR2 sequences are SNHLY and FYNNEI. In nucleotides, the CDR3 is TGTGCCAGCAGTGGGACAGGGTTAAATGAAAAACTGTTTTTT. It is translated as CASSGTGLNEKLFF.

Comments on this clone: The same CDR3 is also encoded by other DNA sequences in this sample. J is TRBJ1-5 and V is TRBV7-2, with 7 bases matching TRBD1. Germline-derived CDR1 and CDR2 are SGHTA and FQGNSA. This CDR3 contains 14 residues. Germline trimming cut 5 bases from V and 0 bases from J; bases unmatched to any gene: 1. The CDR3 sequence: CASSRDSSNQPQHF. The CDR3 DNA reads as TGTGCCAGCAGCCGGGACAGTAGCAATCAGCCCCAGCATTTT.

The chain links TRBV9 to TRBJ2-3; 7 positions match TRBD2. Per the germline V gene, CDR1 is SGDLS and CDR2 is YYNGEE. V shed 0 bases, J shed 10 bases, and the junction held 17 bases outside the gene matches. This CDR3 region has 17 residues. The CDR3 nucleotides are TGTGCCAGCAGCGTAGTAGGGACGACGGGAGGAGCCGATGCGCAGTATTTT. It codes for CASSVVGTTGGADAQYF.

CDR3 amino acids: CASSRDFTRSEQYF. In DNA, the CDR3 is TGTGCCAGCAGTCGGGACTTTACTCGGAGCGAGCAGTACTTC. The rearrangement links TRBV6-2 or TRBV6-3 to TRBJ2-7; perhaps TRBD2 as D (6 bases). The CDR3 length is 14 residues. Germline V CDR1 and CDR2: MNHEY, SVGEGT. V was pared by 5 bases and J by 6 bases, with 17 bases between.

The gene calls are TRBV6-4 and TRBJ1-6; 10 positions match TRBD1. The CDR3 sequence is 14 residues long. The junction had 2 bases not matched to a gene; V was cut back by 5 bases and J by 7 bases. Germline V gene data show CDR1 as MRHNA and CDR2 as SNTAGT. The CDR3 DNA is TGTGCCAGCAGTCAGACAGGGGGCAATTCACCCCTCCACTTT. This gives the protein CASSQTGGNSPLHF.

The V and J genes are TRBV9 and TRBJ2-1, with TRBD1 as a possible D gene (6 bases). CDR1 is SGDLS, CDR2 YYNGEE, per germline. CDR3 length: 13 amino acids. Between the trimmed V and J ends, which lost 3 bases and 10 bases, there was a span of 14 bases. The CDR3 DNA reads TGTGCCAGCAGCGAGGCAGGGGCAGTCGAGCAGTTCTTC. It is translated as CASSEAGAVEQFF.

The genes are TRBV6-5 and TRBJ1-4; D possibly corresponds to TRBD1 (6 bases). The CDR3 has 13 residues. Germline V gene sequence: CDR1 MNHEY, CDR2 SVGAGI. Trimming pared 4 bases from V and 4 bases from J, leaving 7 bases between. This CDR3 reads CASSWTVNEKLFF. In nucleotides, the CDR3 is TGTGCCAGCAGTTGGACAGTTAATGAAAAACTGTTTTTT.

Comments on this clone: This specimen includes other DNA sequences encoding the same CDR3. The chain has TRBV3-1 (or the pseudogene TRBV3-2) and TRBJ2-3, with 12 bases lining up with TRBD2. From germline, CDR1 is LGHDT and CDR2 YNNKEL (reference sequence). The CDR3 is 16 residues long. With 1 base clipped from V and 3 bases from J, the junction kept 2 bases outside the gene matches. The CDR3 region is CASSQALAGGTDTQYF. In DNA, the CDR3 is TGTGCCAGCAGCCAAGCACTAGCGGGAGGAACAGATACGCAGTATTTT.